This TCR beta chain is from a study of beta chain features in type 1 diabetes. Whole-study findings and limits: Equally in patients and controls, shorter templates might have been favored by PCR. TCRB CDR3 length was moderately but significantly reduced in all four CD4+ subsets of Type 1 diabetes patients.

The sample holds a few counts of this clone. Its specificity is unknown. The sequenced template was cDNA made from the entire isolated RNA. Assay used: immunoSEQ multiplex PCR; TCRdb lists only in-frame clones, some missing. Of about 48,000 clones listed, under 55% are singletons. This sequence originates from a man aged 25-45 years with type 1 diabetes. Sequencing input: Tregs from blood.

The CDR3 sequence is CSVSKQFSGANVLTF. CDR3 in DNA: TGCAGCGTTTCGAAGCAATTCTCTGGGGCCAACGTCCTGACTTTC. This chain connects TRBV29-1 to TRBJ2-6; the D is unclear. V was pared by 5 bases and J by 0 bases, with 11 bases between. This CDR3 contains 15 residues. From germline, CDR1 is SQVTM and CDR2 ANQGSEA.